This TCR beta chain was recorded in a study of blood T cell repertoires in COVID-19. In the study overall: Sample material is recorded as cDNA or gDNA derived from T cells, B-cell-depleted T cells, or PBMCs.

Germline lookup yields CDR1 SGHTA and CDR2 FQGTGA. V dropped 6 bases and J dropped 1; count of bases not matched to a gene: 9. The CDR3 length is 16 residues. TCRdb's table, derived via immunoSEQ multiplex PCR, lists solely in-frame clones and lacks some. This table has about 90,000 clones, 75% to 95% appearing once. The sequenced sample consisted of peripheral blood. The clonotype comes from a human donor with active COVID-19. The donor label of this sample is uncertain. The chain has TRBV7-3 and TRBJ2-1; 7 bases agree with TRBD1. The CDR3 region is CASSFDRVVSYNEQFF. In nucleotides, the CDR3 is TGTGCCAGCAGTTTTGACAGGGTAGTATCCTACAATGAGCAGTTCTTC.